Following are 5 T cell receptor beta chains from one sample sequenced in a study of long-term antiretroviral therapy in people with HIV (dated by TCRdb to 2021 to 2024). Sequencing of the TRB variable region was done with the immunoSEQ hsTCRB v3.0 assay at survey level resolution. What TCRdb holds here is the immuneACCESS table cut down to in-frame rearrangements. Part of the clones is not present; checked against another copy, under half of the missing clones reflect an unresolved V gene, and the others are unexplained. The sample includes fewer than 30,000 clones, with around 80% observed a single time. The ten largest clones capture more than 8% of the sample. This material consisted of unsorted PBMCs, taken 2.7 to 2.8 years after starting antiretroviral therapy. These receptors were collected from a man younger than 40 with HIV.

This chain joins TRBV5-5 and TRBJ1-6; perhaps TRBD1 as D (5 bases). The CDR3 loop spans 14 amino acids. CDR1 and CDR2 from the germline V gene are SGHKS and YYEKEE (reference sequence). V lost 4 bases, J lost 5 bases, and 10 bases lay in between. CDR3 in DNA: TGTGCCAGCAGCGAGGGACGGCATAATTCACCCCTCCACTTT. Encoded protein: CASSEGRHNSPLHF. Full variable domain (rest looked up from reference TRBV5-5 and TRBJ1-6): DAGVTQSPTHLIKTRGQQVTLRCSPISGHKSVSWYQQVLGQGPQFIFQYYEKEERGRGNFPDRFSARQFPNYSSELNVNALLLGDSALYLCASSEGRHNSPLHFGNGTRLTVT.

The rearrangement joins TRBV27 to TRBJ2-2; TRBD2 might be the D (5 bases). Trimming cost V 2 bases and J 2 bases, with 9 bases left between them. In germline, CDR1 is MNHEY, CDR2 SMNVEV (reference sequence). The CDR3 sequence is 15 residues long. The CDR3 here is CASSLRGLNTGELFF. As DNA, the CDR3 is TGTGCCAGCAGTTTAAGAGGGTTAAACACCGGGGAGCTGTTTTTT.

This sequence joins TRBV14 and TRBJ2-3; D gene ambiguous. The CDR3 is 15 residues long. Trimming removed 4 bases from V and 4 bases from J, with 15 bases in between. Germline loops: CDR1 SGHDN, CDR2 FVKESK. CDR3 in amino acids: CASSPLAMLPDTQYF. The CDR3 DNA sequence: TGTGCCAGCAGCCCTTTGGCGATGCTGCCAGATACGCAGTATTTT.

This clone was picked up a small number of times. DNA of the CDR3: TGTGCCAGCAGCTTAAGGGCGTTGAGGGCCAATGAGCAGTTCTTC. Residues: CASSLRALRANEQFF. The rearrangement links TRBV7-8 to TRBJ2-1, with D perhaps matching TRBD2 (5 bases). The CDR3 spans 15 residues. In germline, CDR1 is SGHVS, CDR2 FQNEAQ. Trimming shortened V by 2 bases and J by 6 bases, and 14 bases separated the two germline ends. Drawing the rest from reference TRBV7-8 and TRBJ2-1, the complete variable domain is GAGVSQSPRYKVAKRGQDVALRCDPISGHVSLFWYQQALGQGPEFLTYFQNEAQLDKSGLPSDRFFAERPEGSVSTLKIQRTQQEDSAVYLCASSLRALRANEQFFGPGTRLTVL.

The chain carries TRBV20-1 and TRBJ2-5; no definite D call. Germline-derived CDR1 and CDR2 are DFQATT and SNEGSKA (reference sequence). The CDR3 has 11 amino acids. V shed 7 bases and J shed 5 bases, with 11 bases lying between them. CDR3 coding DNA: TGCAGTGAAGTTACCGGGGAGACCCAGTACTTC. It specifies CSEVTGETQYF.